This T cell receptor (beta chain) is from a study of T cell responses to AZD1222 COVID-19 vaccine. About the research overall: Researchers grouped second doses given at about 4 or about 12 weeks into one pool. Study-wide findings and caveats: Spike was spanned by vaccine-associated CD4 TCRs, which were dominant at 160-218 and 743-854.

Trimming removed 4 bases from V and 5 bases from J; junction bases left unmatched: 4. CDR3 size: 15 residues. CDR1 is SGHNT and CDR2 is YENEEA in the germline V gene. About this clone itself: Its specificity is not known.

Clones were read by immunoSEQ multiplex PCR, and TCRdb kept only the in-frame ones, dropping some. The sample shows 150,000 to 200,000 clones, 80% to 95% of them seen only once. This chain uses TRBV11-3 with TRBJ2-2; 10 positions match TRBD1. The source of this sequence is an adult in good health. This specimen was peripheral blood, taken on day 0 of AZD1222 vaccination. CDR3 region: CASSSRTGGTGELFF. CDR3 bases: TGTGCCAGCAGCTCGCGGACAGGGGGAACCGGGGAGCTGTTTTTT. Using reference TRBV11-3 and TRBJ2-2 for the parts outside the CDR3, the full variable domain is EAGVVQSPRYKIIEKKQPVAFWCNPISGHNTLYWYLQNLGQGPELLIRYENEEAVDDSQLPKDRFSAERLKGVDSTLKIQPAELGDSAVYLCASSSRTGGTGELFFGEGSRLTVL.